This section outlines one T cell receptor (beta chain) sequence together with its context. Its antigen is as yet unknown. Between the trimmed V and J ends, which lost 3 bases and 0 bases, there was a span of 12 bases. The CDR3 spans 15 residues. Germline assignment: CDR1 DFQATT and CDR2 SNEGSKA (reference sequence). This entry belongs to a study of blood T cells in healthy people across ages. Points from the study as a whole: Unsorted PBMCs ruled out conclusive naive versus antigen-experienced comparison. A greater number of naive CD4+ cells and higher diversity distinguished long-lived donors from aged donors.

A sample-barcoded 5' primer and a J-beta primer mix were used in a second PCR of about 6 to 11 cycles. Each cDNA molecule was tagged by a template-switch adaptor that had 12 random nucleotides. TCRdb re-called the 5' RACE reads with MiXCR, one entry per CDR3 protein. This sample has around 1,600,000 distinct CDR3 sequences, with roughly 43% found just once. The receptor's source is a young woman in good health. The material sequenced was blood. The genes are TRBV20-1 and TRBJ2-1; maybe TRBD2 (6 bases). The CDR3 DNA sequence: TGCAGTGCTAGGGAGGGCCCCAACTCCTACAATGAGCAGTTCTTC. Its protein product is CSAREGPNSYNEQFF.